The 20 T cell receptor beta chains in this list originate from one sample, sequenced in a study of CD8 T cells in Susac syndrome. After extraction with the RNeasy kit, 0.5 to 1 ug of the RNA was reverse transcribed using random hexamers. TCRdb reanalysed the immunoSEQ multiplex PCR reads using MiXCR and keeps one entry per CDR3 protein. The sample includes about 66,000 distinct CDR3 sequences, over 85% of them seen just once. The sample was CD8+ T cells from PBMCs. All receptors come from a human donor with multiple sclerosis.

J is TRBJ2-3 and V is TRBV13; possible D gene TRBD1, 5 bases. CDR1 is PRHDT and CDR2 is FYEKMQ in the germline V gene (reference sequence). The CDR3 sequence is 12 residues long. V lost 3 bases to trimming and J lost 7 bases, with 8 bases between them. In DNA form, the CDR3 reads TGTGCCAGCAGCTTTCTGGGGCATACGCAGTATTTT. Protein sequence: CASSFLGHTQYF.

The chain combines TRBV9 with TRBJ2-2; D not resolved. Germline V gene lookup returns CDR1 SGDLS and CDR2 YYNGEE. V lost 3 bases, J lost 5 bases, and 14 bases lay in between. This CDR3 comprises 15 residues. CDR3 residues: CASSDRRPETGELFF. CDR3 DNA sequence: TGTGCCAGCAGCGACCGTCGGCCAGAGACCGGGGAGCTGTTTTTT.

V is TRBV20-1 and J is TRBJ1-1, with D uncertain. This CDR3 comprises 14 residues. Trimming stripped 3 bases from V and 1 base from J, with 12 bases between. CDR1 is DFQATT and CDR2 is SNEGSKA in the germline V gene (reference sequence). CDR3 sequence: CSARGWAGNTEAFF. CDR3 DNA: TGCAGTGCTAGGGGGTGGGCGGGGAACACTGAAGCTTTCTTT.

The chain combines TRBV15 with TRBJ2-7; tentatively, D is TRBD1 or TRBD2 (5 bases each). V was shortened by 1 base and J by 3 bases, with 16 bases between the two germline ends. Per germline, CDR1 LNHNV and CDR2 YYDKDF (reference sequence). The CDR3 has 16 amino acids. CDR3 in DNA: TGTGCCACCAGCAGAGGAGGGGTGGGCCTAGACTACGAGCAGTACTTC. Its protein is CATSRGGVGLDYEQYF.

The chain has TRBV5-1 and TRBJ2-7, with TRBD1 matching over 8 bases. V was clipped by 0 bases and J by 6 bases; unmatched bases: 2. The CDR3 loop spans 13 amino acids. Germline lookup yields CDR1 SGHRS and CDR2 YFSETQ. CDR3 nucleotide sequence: TGCGCCAGCAGCTTGGCCAGGGGGCGCGAGCAGTACTTC. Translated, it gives CASSLARGREQYF.

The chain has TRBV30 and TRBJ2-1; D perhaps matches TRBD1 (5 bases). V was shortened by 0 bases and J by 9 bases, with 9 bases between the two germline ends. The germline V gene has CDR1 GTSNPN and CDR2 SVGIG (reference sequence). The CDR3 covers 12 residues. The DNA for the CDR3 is TGTGCCTGGAGTGTGACAGTAGGTGAGCAGTTCTTC. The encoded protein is CAWSVTVGEQFF.

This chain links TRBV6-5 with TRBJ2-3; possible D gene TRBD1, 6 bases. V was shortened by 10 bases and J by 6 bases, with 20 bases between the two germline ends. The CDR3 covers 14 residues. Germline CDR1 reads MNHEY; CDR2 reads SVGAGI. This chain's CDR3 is CAIQPGHLRDTQYF. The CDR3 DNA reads TGTGCCATTCAACCGGGACACCTGCGCGATACGCAGTATTTT.

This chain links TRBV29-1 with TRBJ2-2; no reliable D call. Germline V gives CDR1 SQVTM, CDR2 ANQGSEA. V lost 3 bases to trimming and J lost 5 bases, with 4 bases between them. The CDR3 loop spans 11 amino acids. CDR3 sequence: CSVDRTGELFF. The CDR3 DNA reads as TGCAGCGTTGATAGGACCGGGGAGCTGTTTTTT.

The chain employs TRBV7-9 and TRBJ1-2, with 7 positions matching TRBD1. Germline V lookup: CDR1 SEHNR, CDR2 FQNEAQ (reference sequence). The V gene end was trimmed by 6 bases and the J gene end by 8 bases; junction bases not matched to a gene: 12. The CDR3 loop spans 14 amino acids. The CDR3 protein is CASSPGQAGRGYTF. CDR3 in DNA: TGTGCCAGCAGTCCCGGACAGGCAGGAAGGGGCTACACCTTC.

The CDR3 DNA sequence: TGCAGTGCTAGAGGTGTGACTAGCGGATTCGACAATGAGCAGTTCTTC. Amino acid sequence: CSARGVTSGFDNEQFF. The chain combines TRBV20-1 with TRBJ2-1; 9 nucleotides line up with TRBD2. There are 16 residues in the CDR3. The germline gives CDR1 DFQATT, CDR2 SNEGSKA (reference sequence). V shed 1 base, J shed 5 bases, and the junction held 9 bases outside the gene matches.

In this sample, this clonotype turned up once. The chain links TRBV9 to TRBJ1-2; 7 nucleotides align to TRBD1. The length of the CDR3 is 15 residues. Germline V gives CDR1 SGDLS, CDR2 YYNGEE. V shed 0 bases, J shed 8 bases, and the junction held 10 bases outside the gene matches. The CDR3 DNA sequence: TGTGCCAGCAGCGTAGCTCCAACAGGGGCGAGCGGCTACACCTTC. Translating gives CASSVAPTGASGYTF.

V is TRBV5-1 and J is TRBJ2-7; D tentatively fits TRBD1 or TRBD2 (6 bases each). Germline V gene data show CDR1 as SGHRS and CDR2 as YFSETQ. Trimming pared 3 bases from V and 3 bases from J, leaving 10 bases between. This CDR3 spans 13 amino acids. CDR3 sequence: CASSSGADYEQYF. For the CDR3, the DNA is TGCGCCAGCAGCTCGGGGGCGGACTACGAGCAGTACTTC.

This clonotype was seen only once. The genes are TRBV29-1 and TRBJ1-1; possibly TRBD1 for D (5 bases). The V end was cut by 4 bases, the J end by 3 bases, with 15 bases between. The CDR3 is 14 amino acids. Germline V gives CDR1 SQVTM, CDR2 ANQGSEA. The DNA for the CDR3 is TGCAGCGTTGTACGGGGGACGGGAGACACTGAAGCTTTCTTT. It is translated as CSVVRGTGDTEAFF. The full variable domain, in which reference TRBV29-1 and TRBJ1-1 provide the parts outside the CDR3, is SAVISQKPSRDICQRGTSLTIQCQVDSQVTMMFWYRQQPGQSLTLIATANQGSEATYESGFVIDKFPISRPNLTFSTLTVSNMSPEDSSIYLCSVVRGTGDTEAFFGQGTRLTVV.

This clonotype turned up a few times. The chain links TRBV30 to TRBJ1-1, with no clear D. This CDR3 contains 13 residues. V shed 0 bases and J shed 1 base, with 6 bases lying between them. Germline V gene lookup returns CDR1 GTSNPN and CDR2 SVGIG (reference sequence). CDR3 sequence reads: CAWSVYRNTEAFF. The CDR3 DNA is TGTGCCTGGAGTGTCTACAGGAACACTGAAGCTTTCTTT.

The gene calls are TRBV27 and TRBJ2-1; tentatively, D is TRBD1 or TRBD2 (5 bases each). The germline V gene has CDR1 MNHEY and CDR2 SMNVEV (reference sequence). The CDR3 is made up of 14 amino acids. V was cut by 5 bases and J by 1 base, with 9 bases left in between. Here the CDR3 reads CASSGGLSYNEQFF. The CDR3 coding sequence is TGTGCCAGCAGTGGGGGTCTTTCCTACAATGAGCAGTTCTTC.

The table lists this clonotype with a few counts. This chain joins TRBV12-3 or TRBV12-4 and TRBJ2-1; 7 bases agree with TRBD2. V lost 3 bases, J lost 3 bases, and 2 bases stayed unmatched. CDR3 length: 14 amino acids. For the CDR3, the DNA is TGTGCCAGCAGTTTGGCGGGAGTCTACAATGAGCAGTTCTTC. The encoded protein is CASSLAGVYNEQFF.

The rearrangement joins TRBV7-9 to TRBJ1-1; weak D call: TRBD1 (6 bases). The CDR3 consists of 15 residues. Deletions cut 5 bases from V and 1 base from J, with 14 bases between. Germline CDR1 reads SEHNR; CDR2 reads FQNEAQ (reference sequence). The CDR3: CASSQTGQRNTEAFF. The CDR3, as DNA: TGTGCCAGCAGCCAAACAGGACAGCGGAACACTGAAGCTTTCTTT.

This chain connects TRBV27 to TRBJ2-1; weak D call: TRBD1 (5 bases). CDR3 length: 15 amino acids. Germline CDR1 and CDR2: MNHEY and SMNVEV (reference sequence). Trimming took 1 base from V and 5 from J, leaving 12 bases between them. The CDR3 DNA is TGTGCCAGCAGTTTATGGTGGGGCGGCGACAATGAGCAGTTCTTC. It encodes CASSLWWGGDNEQFF.

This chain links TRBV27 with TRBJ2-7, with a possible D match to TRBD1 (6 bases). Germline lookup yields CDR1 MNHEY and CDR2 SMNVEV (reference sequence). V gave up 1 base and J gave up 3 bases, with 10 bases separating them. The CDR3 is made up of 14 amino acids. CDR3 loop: CASSLYGDNYEQYF. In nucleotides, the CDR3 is TGTGCCAGCAGTTTATATGGGGACAACTACGAGCAGTACTTC.

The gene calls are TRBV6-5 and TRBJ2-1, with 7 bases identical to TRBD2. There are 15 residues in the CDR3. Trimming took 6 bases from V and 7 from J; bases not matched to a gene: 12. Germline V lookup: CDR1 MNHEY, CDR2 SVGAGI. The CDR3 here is CASSSTSLKGNEQFF. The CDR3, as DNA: TGTGCCAGCAGCTCGACTAGCCTCAAAGGGAATGAGCAGTTCTTC.